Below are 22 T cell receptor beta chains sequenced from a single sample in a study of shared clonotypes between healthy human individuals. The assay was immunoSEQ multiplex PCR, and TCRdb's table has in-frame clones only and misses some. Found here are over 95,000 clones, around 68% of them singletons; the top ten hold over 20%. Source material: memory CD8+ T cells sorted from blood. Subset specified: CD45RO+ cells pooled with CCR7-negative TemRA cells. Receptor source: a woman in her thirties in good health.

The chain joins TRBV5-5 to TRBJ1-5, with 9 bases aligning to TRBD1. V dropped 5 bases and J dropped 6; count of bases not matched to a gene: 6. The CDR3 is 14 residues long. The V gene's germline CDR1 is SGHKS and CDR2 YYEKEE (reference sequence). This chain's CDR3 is CASSSTGGSQPQHF. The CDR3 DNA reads TGTGCCAGCAGTTCAACAGGGGGCAGTCAGCCCCAGCATTTT.

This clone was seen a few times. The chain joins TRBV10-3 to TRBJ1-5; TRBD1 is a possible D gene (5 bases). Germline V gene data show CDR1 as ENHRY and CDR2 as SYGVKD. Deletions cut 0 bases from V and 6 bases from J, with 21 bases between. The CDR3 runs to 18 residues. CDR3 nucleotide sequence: TGTGCCATCAGTGAGTCGACGTGGGCAACAGGTCGAGCTCAGCCCCAGCATTTT. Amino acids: CAISESTWATGRAQPQHF.

CDR3 sequence reads: CASSQSPLDTQYF. The CDR3 DNA is TGTGCCAGCAGCCAAAGTCCCCTAGATACGCAGTATTTT. The chain links TRBV11-2 to TRBJ2-3; unclear D gene. The CDR3 covers 13 residues. V shed 5 bases and J shed 5 bases, with 11 bases lying between them. Germline V gene lookup returns CDR1 SGHAT and CDR2 FQNNGV.

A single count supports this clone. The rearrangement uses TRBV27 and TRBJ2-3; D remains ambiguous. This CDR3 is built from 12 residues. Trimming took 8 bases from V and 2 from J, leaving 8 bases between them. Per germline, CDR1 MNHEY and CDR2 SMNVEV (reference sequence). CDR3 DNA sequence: TGTGCCAGCGGGTACAACACAGATACGCAGTATTTT. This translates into CASGYNTDTQYF.

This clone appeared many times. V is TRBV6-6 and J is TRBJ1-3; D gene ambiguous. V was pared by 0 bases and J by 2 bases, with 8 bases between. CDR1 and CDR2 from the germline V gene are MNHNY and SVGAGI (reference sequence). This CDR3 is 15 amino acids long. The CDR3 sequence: CASSYSRLPGNTIYF. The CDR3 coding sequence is TGTGCCAGCAGTTACTCACGACTTCCTGGAAACACCATATATTTT.

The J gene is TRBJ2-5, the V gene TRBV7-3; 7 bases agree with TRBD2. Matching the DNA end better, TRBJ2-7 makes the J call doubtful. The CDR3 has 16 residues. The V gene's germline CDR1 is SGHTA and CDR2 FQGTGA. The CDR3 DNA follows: TGTGCCAGCAGCTTACTTGCGGGAGTAGGGGTGGGCGAGCAGTACTTC. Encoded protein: CASSLLAGVGVGEQYF.

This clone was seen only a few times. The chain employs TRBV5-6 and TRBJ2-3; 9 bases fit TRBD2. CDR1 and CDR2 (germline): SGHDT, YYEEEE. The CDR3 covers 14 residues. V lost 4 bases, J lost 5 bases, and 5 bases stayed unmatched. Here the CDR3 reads CASSAGLAGDTQYF. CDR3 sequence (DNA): TGTGCCAGCAGCGCGGGACTAGCAGGAGATACGCAGTATTTT.

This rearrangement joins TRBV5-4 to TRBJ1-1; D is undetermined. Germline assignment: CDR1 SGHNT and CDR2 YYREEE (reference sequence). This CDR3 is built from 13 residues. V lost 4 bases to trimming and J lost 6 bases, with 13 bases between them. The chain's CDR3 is CASSPPGLPEAFF. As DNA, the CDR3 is TGTGCCAGCAGCCCGCCGGGTCTGCCTGAAGCTTTCTTT. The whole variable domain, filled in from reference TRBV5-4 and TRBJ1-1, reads ETGVTQSPTHLIKTRGQQVTLRCSSQSGHNTVSWYQQALGQGPQFIFQYYREEENGRGNFPPRFSGLQFPNYSSELNVNALELDDSALYLCASSPPGLPEAFFGQGTRLTVV.

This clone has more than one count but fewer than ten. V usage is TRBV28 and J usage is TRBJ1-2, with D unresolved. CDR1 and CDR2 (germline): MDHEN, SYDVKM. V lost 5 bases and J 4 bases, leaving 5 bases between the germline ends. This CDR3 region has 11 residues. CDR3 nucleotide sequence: TGTGCCAGCAGTCACAGCTATGGCTACACCTTC. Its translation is CASSHSYGYTF.

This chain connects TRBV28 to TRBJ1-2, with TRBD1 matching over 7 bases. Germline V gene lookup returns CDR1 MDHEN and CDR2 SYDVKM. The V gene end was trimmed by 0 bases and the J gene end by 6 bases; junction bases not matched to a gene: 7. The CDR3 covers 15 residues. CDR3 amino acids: CASSLWTGTSDGYTF. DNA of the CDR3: TGTGCCAGCAGTTTATGGACAGGGACATCGGATGGCTACACCTTC.

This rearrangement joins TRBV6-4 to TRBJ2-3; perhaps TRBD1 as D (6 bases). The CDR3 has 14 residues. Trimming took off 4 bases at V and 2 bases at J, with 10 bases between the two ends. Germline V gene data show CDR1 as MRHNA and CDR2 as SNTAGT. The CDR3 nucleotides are TGTGCCAGCAGTGGTAACAGGGACACAGATACGCAGTATTTT. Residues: CASSGNRDTDTQYF.

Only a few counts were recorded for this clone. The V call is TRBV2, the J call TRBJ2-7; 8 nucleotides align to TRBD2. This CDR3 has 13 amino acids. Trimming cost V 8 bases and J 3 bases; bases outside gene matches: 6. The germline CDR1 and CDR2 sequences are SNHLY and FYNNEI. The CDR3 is CASGDSGIYEQYF. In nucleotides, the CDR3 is TGTGCCAGCGGCGATAGCGGGATCTACGAGCAGTACTTC.

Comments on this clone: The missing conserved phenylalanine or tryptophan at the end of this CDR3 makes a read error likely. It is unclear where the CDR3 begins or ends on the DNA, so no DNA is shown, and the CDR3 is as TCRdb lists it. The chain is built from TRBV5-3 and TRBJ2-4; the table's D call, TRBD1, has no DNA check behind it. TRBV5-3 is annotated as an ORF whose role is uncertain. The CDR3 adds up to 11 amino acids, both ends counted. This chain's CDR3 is CARSCGTEGEP.

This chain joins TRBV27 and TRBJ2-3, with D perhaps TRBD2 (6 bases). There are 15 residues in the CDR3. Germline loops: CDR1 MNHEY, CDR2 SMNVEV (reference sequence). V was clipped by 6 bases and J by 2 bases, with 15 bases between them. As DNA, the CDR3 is TGTGCCAGCAGGATCATAGGGACTTCCACAGATACGCAGTATTTT. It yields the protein CASRIIGTSTDTQYF.

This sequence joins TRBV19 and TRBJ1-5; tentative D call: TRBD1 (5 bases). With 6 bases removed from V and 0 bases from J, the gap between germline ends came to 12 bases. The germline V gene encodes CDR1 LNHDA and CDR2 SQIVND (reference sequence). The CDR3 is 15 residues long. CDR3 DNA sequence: TGTGCCAGTAGCCTTGGGGCTTATAGCAATCAGCCCCAGCATTTT. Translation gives CASSLGAYSNQPQHF. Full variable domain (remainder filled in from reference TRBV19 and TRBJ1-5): DGGITQSPKYLFRKEGQNVTLSCEQNLNHDAMYWYRQDPGQGLRLIYYSQIVNDFQKGDIAEGYSVSREKKESFPLTVTSAQKNPTAFYLCASSLGAYSNQPQHFGDGTRLSIL.

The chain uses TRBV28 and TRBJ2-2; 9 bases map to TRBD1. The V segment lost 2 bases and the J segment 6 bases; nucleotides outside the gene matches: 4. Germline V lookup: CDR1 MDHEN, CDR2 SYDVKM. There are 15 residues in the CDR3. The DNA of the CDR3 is TGTGCCAGCAGTTTAAGGGACAGGGATTCCGGGGAGCTGTTTTTT. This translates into CASSLRDRDSGELFF.

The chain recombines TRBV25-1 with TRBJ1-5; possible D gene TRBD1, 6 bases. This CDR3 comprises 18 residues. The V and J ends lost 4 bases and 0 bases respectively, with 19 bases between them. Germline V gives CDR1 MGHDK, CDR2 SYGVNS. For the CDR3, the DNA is TGTGCCAGCAGTGGCCCCCCGGACAGCCTTTATAGCAATCAGCCCCAGCATTTT. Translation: CASSGPPDSLYSNQPQHF. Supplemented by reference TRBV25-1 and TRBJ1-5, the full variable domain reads EADIYQTPRYLVIGTGKKITLECSQTMGHDKMYWYQQDPGMELHLIHYSYGVNSTEKGDLSSESTVSRIRTEHFPLTLESARPSHTSQYLCASSGPPDSLYSNQPQHFGDGTRLSIL.

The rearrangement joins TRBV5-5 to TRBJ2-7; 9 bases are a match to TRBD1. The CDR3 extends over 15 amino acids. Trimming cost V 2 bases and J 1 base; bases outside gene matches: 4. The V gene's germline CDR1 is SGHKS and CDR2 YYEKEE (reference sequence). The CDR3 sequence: CASSLGTGISYEQYF. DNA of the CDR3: TGTGCCAGCAGCTTAGGGACAGGGATTTCCTACGAGCAGTACTTC.

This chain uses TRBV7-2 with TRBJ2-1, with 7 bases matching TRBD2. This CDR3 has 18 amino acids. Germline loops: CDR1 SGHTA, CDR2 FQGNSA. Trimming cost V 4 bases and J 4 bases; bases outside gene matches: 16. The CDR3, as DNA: TGTGCCAGCAGCTATCCGCTAGGTCCCCTAGCGGAATACAATGAGCAGTTCTTC. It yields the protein CASSYPLGPLAEYNEQFF.

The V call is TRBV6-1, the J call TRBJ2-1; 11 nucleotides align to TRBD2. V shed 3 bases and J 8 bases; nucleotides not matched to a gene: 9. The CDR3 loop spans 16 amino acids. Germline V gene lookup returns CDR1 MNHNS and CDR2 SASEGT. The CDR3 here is CASSDLALAGVDEQFF. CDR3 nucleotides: TGTGCCAGCAGTGACCTGGCACTAGCGGGAGTCGATGAGCAGTTCTTC.

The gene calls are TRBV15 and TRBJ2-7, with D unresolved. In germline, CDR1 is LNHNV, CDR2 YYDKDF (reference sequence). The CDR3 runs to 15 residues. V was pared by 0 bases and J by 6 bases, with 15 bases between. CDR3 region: CATSRDRSPLAEQYF. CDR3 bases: TGTGCCACCAGCAGAGATCGGAGCCCGCTCGCCGAGCAGTACTTC.

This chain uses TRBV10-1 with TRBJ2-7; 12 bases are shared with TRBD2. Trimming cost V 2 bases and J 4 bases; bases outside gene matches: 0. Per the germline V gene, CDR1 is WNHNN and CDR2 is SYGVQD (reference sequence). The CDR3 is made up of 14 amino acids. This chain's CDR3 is CASSETSGRYEQYF. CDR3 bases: TGCGCCAGCAGTGAGACTAGCGGGAGGTACGAGCAGTACTTC.